This TCR beta chain was recovered during a study of cytomegalovirus exposure and HLA in healthy donors. The donors comprised healthy bone marrow donors. Study-level findings and limits: Several of the most significant clusters were apparently associated with common viral pathogens in a later analysis. Likely technical artifact: a cluster of highly shared sequence variants. About 90% or about 30% of the time was how often most TCR beta V segments were productive, according to an earlier analysis.

The PCR was carried out with 60 Vbeta primers and 13 Jbeta primers. Data came from immunoSEQ multiplex PCR; TCRdb stores just in-frame clones and leaves some out. The sample has around 35,000 clones, and its top ten clones hold under 2%. The V end lost 2 bases, the J end lost 5 bases, and 13 bases lay between the germline ends. CDR1 is SGHRS, CDR2 YFSETQ, per germline. The length of the CDR3 is 14 residues. Comment on this clone: The antigen is unknown.

The V gene is TRBV5-1, the J gene TRBJ2-5; D perhaps matches TRBD2 (5 bases). The TCR originated in a woman between 35 and 50 years old in good health and CMV-seropositive. Sequenced material: PBMCs. The CDR3 nucleotides are TGCGCCAGCAGCTTTACTAGTGGGCAGGAGACCCAGTACTTC. As protein: CASSFTSGQETQYF. The full variable domain, rest sourced from reference TRBV5-1 and TRBJ2-5, is KAGVTQTPRYLIKTRGQQVTLSCSPISGHRSVSWYQQTPGQGLQFLFEYFSETQRNKGNFPGRFSGRQFSNSRSEMNVSTLELGDSALYLCASSFTSGQETQYFGPGTRLLVL.